The present entry profiles one T cell receptor beta chain with its context. Its antigen target is currently unknown. No per-base quality is available; no much larger clone lies one base away. This sample is part of a study of T cell responses to AZD1222 COVID-19 vaccine (dated by TCRdb to about 2021). As for the study more broadly: A total of just over 230 trial participants underwent TCR sequencing, of whom about 200 had received two doses of AZD1222 and roughly 26 had received two doses of the MenACWY control vaccine. Trial participants were enrolled by age into subgroups of 18-55, 56-69 and 70-plus years, and approximately 150, 30 and 60 TCR-sequenced participants, respectively, were included in these subgroups.

Explained via the paper, the time point label denotes: baseline before first vaccination. The treatment or condition label on this specimen signifies: meningococcal conjugate vaccine given as trial control. Samples from vaccinated people were obtained from the UK trials COV001 and COV002, which included a single-blind randomized controlled phase 2/3 trial of AZD1222 (ChAdOx1 nCoV-19) in healthy adults. For TCRbeta chain sequencing, PBMC samples from trial participants were taken at day 0 and at day 28 after the second dose. The V and J ends are trimmed by 0 bases and 11 bases, leaving 11 bases between them. The CDR3 contains 13 residues, cysteine and phenylalanine counted. This entry keeps only the CDR3 DNA: 39 bases, framed from base 1. From the germline V gene, CDR1 is SGHTA and CDR2 is FQGNSA. The CDR3 regions of human TCRbeta chains were analyzed by immunosequencing. Concerning the study's data processing: TCRs in the repertoires were matched against a reference library of SARS-CoV-2-specific TCRs that had been generated with the MIRA antigen-specificity platform. Breadth meant the fraction of unique TCRs that were SARS-CoV-2-associated, whereas depth meant the fraction of total T cells that were SARS-CoV-2-associated. Using the MIRA data, every spike-specific TCR was mapped to the spike region that the TCR reacted to and assigned to either a CD4 or a CD8 class. Log10-transformed breadth and depth values were compared by one-way ANOVA with Sidak's multiple comparisons tests. Drawn from immuneACCESS, this table holds only the in-frame rearrangements with V and J called that TCRdb kept. Clones are partly lost; checked studies trace under half to an unresolved V gene and leave the rest unexplained. Clonal size and the V and J genes are those of that table, whereas D and trimming came from the DNA. The sample table contains 150,000 or so clones; only one count was recorded for around 89% of them. The ten largest make up approximately 3.6% of the sample.

What the research found in general, with its limitations: Participants were mostly white British and included more females than males, and it was suggested by the authors that clonal diversity may have been underestimated. In the small 56-69-year group, the increase in depth fell short of significance, most likely because of low power. No day 14 peak-response samples were available, so repertoires were characterized only after the peak T cell response. CD4 TCRs associated with the vaccine covered the entire spike protein, and the dominant responses were in regions 160-218 and 743-854. Epitopes outside the regions mutated in the B.1.351 and B.1.1.7 variants were reportedly recognized by nearly half of the unique spike-specific TCRs. Spike-specific TCR breadth and depth rose significantly after two AZD1222 doses compared with day 0 and with MenACWY recipients. Conclusions about previously exposed vaccinees are limited, since just six AZD1222 recipients were seropositive for SARS-CoV-2 at baseline.

This TCR was recovered from an adult in good health. The chain uses TRBV7-2 and TRBJ1-3; D gene: possibly TRBD1, on 5 matching bases. The sample was peripheral blood, taken on day 0 of MenACWY control vaccination. The DNA reads TGTGCCAGCAGCTTAGCGGTGGCAGGGTCCATATATTTT. Its protein product is CASSLAVAGSIYF.